The 12 T cell receptor beta chains below all came from one sample that was sequenced in a study of shared clonotypes between healthy human individuals. Naive CD8 populations comprised CD45RO-negative cells positively selected for CCR7, excluding terminally differentiated effector memory CD45RA+ cells. Using immunoSEQ multiplex PCR, the repertoire was profiled, and TCRdb retains in-frame clones only, with some absent. The table lists about 820,000 clones, about 91% of them singletons. The sample was naive CD8+ T cells sorted from blood. Receptors were obtained from a man younger than 45 in good health.

The chain joins TRBV29-1 to TRBJ2-5; 8 bases agree with TRBD1. Germline CDR1 is SQVTM and CDR2 is ANQGSEA. The CDR3 spans 17 residues. The trim removed 0 bases at V and 0 bases at J, leaving 9 bases unmatched. The CDR3 nucleotides are TGCAGCGTTGAAGATCTGTTTGCGGGACAGGACCAAGAGACCCAGTACTTC. It codes for CSVEDLFAGQDQETQYF.

The chain recombines TRBV4-3 with TRBJ2-1, with D maybe TRBD2 (6 bases). The CDR3 sequence is 17 residues long. Trimming cost V 0 bases and J 7 bases, with 19 bases left between them. In germline, CDR1 is LGHNA, CDR2 YSLEER. The CDR3 protein is CASSQDYPPGVGNEQFF. For the CDR3, the DNA is TGCGCCAGCAGCCAAGATTACCCCCCGGGAGTAGGTAATGAGCAGTTCTTC.

This clone came up once. The chain is built from TRBV11-2 and TRBJ2-7; 11 bases agree with TRBD2. CDR1 and CDR2 (germline): SGHAT, FQNNGV. This CDR3 comprises 16 residues. V gave up 5 bases and J gave up 0 bases; unmatched junction bases: 6. CDR3 sequence: CASSTPGLAGSYEQYF. The CDR3 DNA is TGTGCCAGCAGCACACCCGGACTAGCGGGCTCCTACGAGCAGTACTTC.

J is TRBJ2-1 and V is TRBV7-6; 9 nucleotides line up with TRBD2. V gave up 6 bases and J gave up 10 bases; unmatched junction bases: 10. This CDR3 is built from 14 residues. In germline, CDR1 is SGHVS, CDR2 FNYEAQ. CDR3 in DNA: TGTGCCAGCAGTATAGGAGCGGGAGGCGGGGAGCAGTTCTTC. Translated, it gives CASSIGAGGGEQFF. The variable domain in full, completed from reference TRBV7-6 and TRBJ2-1, reads GAGVSQSPRYKVTKRGQDVALRCDPISGHVSLYWYRQALGQGPEFLTYFNYEAQQDKSGLPNDRFSAERPEGSISTLTIQRTEQRDSAMYRCASSIGAGGGEQFFGPGTRLTVL.

The chain links TRBV6-4 to TRBJ2-1, with 11 bases fitting TRBD2. The germline V gene encodes CDR1 MRHNA and CDR2 SNTAGT. CDR3 length equals 17 residues. The V and J ends lost 5 bases and 10 bases, in that order; junction bases with no gene match: 16. The CDR3 loop is CASSTNPGPGLADEQFF. For the CDR3, the DNA is TGTGCCAGCAGTACTAATCCCGGACCGGGACTAGCGGACGAGCAGTTCTTC.

The CDR3 DNA reads as TGTGCCAGCAGCCCCGACAGGGGGCGATACGAGCAGTACTTC. Encoded protein: CASSPDRGRYEQYF. The chain uses TRBV7-8 and TRBJ2-7, with TRBD1 matching over 10 bases. The V gene's germline CDR1 is SGHVS and CDR2 FQNEAQ. The CDR3 runs 14 residues. J gave up 4 bases and V 5 bases, and 5 bases lay outside the gene matches. Complete variable domain (other parts from reference TRBV7-8 and TRBJ2-7): GAGVSQSPRYKVAKRGQDVALRCDPISGHVSLFWYQQALGQGPEFLTYFQNEAQLDKSGLPSDRFFAERPEGSVSTLKIQRTQQEDSAVYLCASSPDRGRYEQYFGPGTRLTVT.

V is TRBV29-1 and J is TRBJ2-1; a possible D gene is TRBD1 (5 bases). V was shortened by 6 bases and J by 1 base, with 10 bases between the two germline ends. Germline CDR1 and CDR2: SQVTM and ANQGSEA. The CDR3 is 13 residues long. In DNA, the CDR3 is TGCAGCGTCGAACAGGAGTCCTACAATGAGCAGTTCTTC. As protein: CSVEQESYNEQFF.

The chain links TRBV25-1 to TRBJ1-2; D is possibly TRBD1 (5 bases). V was trimmed by 3 bases and J by 4 bases, leaving 24 bases between them. CDR3 length equals 18 residues. Germline CDR1 and CDR2: MGHDK and SYGVNS. The chain's CDR3 is CASSDGDGTLPALYGYTF. For the CDR3, the DNA is TGTGCCAGCAGTGATGGAGACGGGACCCTACCTGCCCTCTATGGCTACACCTTC.

This clone occurred once. The chain combines TRBV10-3 with TRBJ2-6, with D perhaps TRBD1 (5 bases). CDR1 is ENHRY and CDR2 is SYGVKD in the germline V gene. Trimming cost V 0 bases and J 0 bases, with 12 bases left between them. The CDR3 is made up of 18 amino acids. Here the CDR3 DNA reads TGTGCCATCAGTGAGTCCAAAAGGGGTAACTCTGGGGCCAACGTCCTGACTTTC. This encodes CAISESKRGNSGANVLTF.

This rearrangement joins TRBV4-1 to TRBJ2-7; 7 bases agree with TRBD1. The CDR3 is 15 residues long. Germline CDR1 MGHRA, CDR2 YSYEKL. V lost 6 bases, J lost 1 base, and 9 bases stayed unmatched. CDR3 coding DNA: TGCGCCAGCAGTCCCTTGACAGGGCGGTCCTACGAGCAGTACTTC. Its translation: CASSPLTGRSYEQYF.

V usage is TRBV27 and J usage is TRBJ2-1, with unresolved D. Germline V gene data show CDR1 as MNHEY and CDR2 as SMNVEV (reference sequence). Trimming removed 3 bases at V and 4 bases at J, with 13 bases between. The CDR3 has 15 residues. CDR3 bases: TGTGCCAGCAGTTTTATACCCTATCAATACAATGAGCAGTTCTTC. Translating it yields CASSFIPYQYNEQFF.

The chain links TRBV12-5 to TRBJ2-2; TRBD1 is a possible D gene (6 bases). The germline V gene has CDR1 LGHNT and CDR2 FRNRAP. Trimming took 6 bases from V and 3 from J, leaving 17 bases between them. CDR3 length equals 16 residues. In DNA form, the CDR3 reads TGTGCTAGTGGGCCTCCCGGGACACAGGACACCGGGGAGCTGTTTTTT. Protein sequence: CASGPPGTQDTGELFF.